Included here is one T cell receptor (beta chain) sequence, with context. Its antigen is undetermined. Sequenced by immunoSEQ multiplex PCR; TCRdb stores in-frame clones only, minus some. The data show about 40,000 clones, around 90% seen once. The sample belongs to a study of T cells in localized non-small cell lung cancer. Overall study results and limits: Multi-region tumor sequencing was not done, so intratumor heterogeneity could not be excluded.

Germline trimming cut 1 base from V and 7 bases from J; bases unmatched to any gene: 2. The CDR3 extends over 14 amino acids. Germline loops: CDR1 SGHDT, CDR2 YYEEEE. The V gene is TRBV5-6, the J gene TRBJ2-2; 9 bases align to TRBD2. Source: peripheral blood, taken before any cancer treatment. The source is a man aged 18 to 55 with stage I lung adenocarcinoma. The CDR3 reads CASSLQAGGGELFF. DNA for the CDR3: TGTGCCAGCAGCTTGCAAGCGGGGGGCGGGGAGCTGTTTTTT.